Presented here are 4 T cell receptor beta chains from one specimen sequenced in a study of T cell responses to AZD1222 COVID-19 vaccine. Some clones are missing from TCRdb's copy, which holds only in-frame ones; the method was immunoSEQ multiplex PCR. The sample lists about 97,000 clones, around 88% seen once, with under 8.5% in the top ten. The source material was peripheral blood, sampled on day 0 of AZD1222 vaccination. The receptors were sampled from an adult in good health.

The V and J genes are TRBV5-6 and TRBJ1-4; weak D call: TRBD1 (5 bases). Trimming cost V 1 base and J 7 bases, with 11 bases left between them. The CDR3 has 14 residues. Germline CDR1 is SGHDT and CDR2 is YYEEEE. CDR3 amino acids: CASSLRAGTEKLFF. In DNA, the CDR3 is TGTGCCAGCAGCTTGAGGGCGGGGACTGAAAAACTGTTTTTT.

V gene TRBV11-3 combines with J gene TRBJ1-1; D might be TRBD1 (5 bases). The CDR3 length is 14 residues. Germline CDR1 is SGHNT and CDR2 is YENEEA. Trimming pared 2 bases from V and 0 bases from J, leaving 7 bases between. CDR3 sequence reads: CASSLTGLNTEAFF. Here the CDR3 DNA reads TGTGCCAGCAGCTTAACAGGCCTGAACACTGAAGCTTTCTTT.

The chain links TRBV5-1 to TRBJ1-2; D unresolved. The germline V gene encodes CDR1 SGHRS and CDR2 YFSETQ. V lost 0 bases and J lost 6, with 6 bases in between. CDR3 length: 12 residues. The CDR3 nucleotides read TGCGCCAGCAGCTTGGCCGGGGATGGCTACACCTTC. Its protein is CASSLAGDGYTF.

The V call is TRBV19, the J call TRBJ2-5, with D tentatively TRBD1 or TRBD2 (6 bases each). The CDR3 runs to 17 residues. V shed 5 bases and J shed 0 bases, with 19 bases lying between them. In germline, CDR1 is LNHDA, CDR2 SQIVND (reference sequence). CDR3 nucleotides: TGTGCCAGTAGTCCGTTTCGGGGGCGCGGGGACCAAGAGACCCAGTACTTC. Its protein product is CASSPFRGRGDQETQYF.